These 12 T cell receptor beta chains were all obtained from the same sample, sequenced in a study of T cell responses to AZD1222 COVID-19 vaccine. The table came from immunoSEQ multiplex PCR; TCRdb's copy has only in-frame clones and leaves some out. This sample yields about 190,000 clones, of which around 90% are seen a single time; 3.6% belongs to the top ten. The sequencing here drew on peripheral blood, taken 28 days after the second dose of the MenACWY control vaccine. These receptors originate from an adult who received the MenACWY meningococcal vaccine as a control.

This chain joins TRBV29-1 and TRBJ1-3; TRBD1 is a possible D gene (6 bases). This CDR3 comprises 14 residues. Trimming left V 6 bases short and J 0 bases short, with 12 bases between. Germline loops: CDR1 SQVTM, CDR2 ANQGSEA. Here the CDR3 DNA reads TGCAGCGTCCAACAGGGAAGCTCTGGAAACACCATATATTTT. Translation gives CSVQQGSSGNTIYF.

Comment on this clone: Additional DNA sequences in this sample encode the identical CDR3. This rearrangement joins TRBV12-3 or TRBV12-4 to TRBJ1-5; no clear D. The CDR3 sequence is 12 residues long. V lost 1 base and J 5 bases, leaving 3 bases between the germline ends. The CDR3 protein is CASSLGDQPQHF. The CDR3 DNA is TGTGCCAGCAGTTTAGGGGATCAGCCCCAGCATTTT.

On this clone itself: The same CDR3 is also encoded by other DNA sequences in this sample. The chain has TRBV5-1 and TRBJ2-2; no reliable D call. This CDR3 contains 13 residues. In germline, CDR1 is SGHRS, CDR2 YFSETQ. The germline V and J ends were trimmed by 4 bases and 4 bases, with 8 bases remaining between them. DNA of the CDR3: TGCGCCAGCAGCATCTCAGTCACCGGGGAGCTGTTTTTT. It encodes CASSISVTGELFF.

This chain connects TRBV7-2 to TRBJ1-3; D is undetermined. This CDR3 spans 15 amino acids. Trimming took off 1 base at V and 7 bases at J, with 14 bases between the two ends. Per germline, CDR1 SGHTA and CDR2 FQGNSA. The DNA for the CDR3 is TGTGCCAGCAGCTTAGGTAGTGGGGTGAGGAACACCATATATTTT. It codes for CASSLGSGVRNTIYF.

This clone was picked up one time. V usage is TRBV27 and J usage is TRBJ2-3, with D maybe TRBD1 (6 bases). Looked up from germline, CDR1 is MNHEY and CDR2 is SMNVEV (reference sequence). There are 13 residues in the CDR3. Trimming pared 7 bases from V and 1 base from J, leaving 9 bases between. The CDR3 region is CASTRGRTDTQYF. CDR3 in DNA: TGTGCCAGCACCAGGGGCCGCACAGATACGCAGTATTTT.

The chain uses TRBV10-1 and TRBJ1-4, with no clear D. The better agreement between TRBJ2-2 and the DNA end casts doubt on the J call. Germline V gene lookup returns CDR1 WNHNN and CDR2 SYGVQD (reference sequence). The CDR3 is 11 amino acids. The CDR3 sequence is CASSEGAELFF. The CDR3 DNA reads TGCGCCAGCAGTGAGGGAGCGGAGCTGTTTTTT.

The chain carries TRBV28 and TRBJ2-7; 14 bases fit TRBD2. V lost 6 bases to trimming and J lost 6 bases; unmatched junction nucleotides: 7. Germline V gives CDR1 MDHEN, CDR2 SYDVKM. The CDR3 runs to 15 residues. The CDR3 protein is CASSPRLAGGSEQYF. The CDR3 bases are TGTGCCAGCAGCCCAAGACTAGCGGGAGGGAGCGAGCAGTACTTC.

The chain uses TRBV27 and TRBJ2-7; 7 bases match TRBD1. The germline gives CDR1 MNHEY, CDR2 SMNVEV (reference sequence). The CDR3 totals 14 residues. Unmatched junction bases numbered 10, after V lost 5 bases and J lost 6 bases. The CDR3 region is CASSRSQGEGEQYF. The CDR3 bases are TGTGCCAGCAGTCGAAGTCAGGGGGAAGGCGAGCAGTACTTC.

V usage is TRBV30 and J usage is TRBJ2-1; tentatively, D is TRBD2 (5 bases). Germline V gene sequence: CDR1 GTSNPN, CDR2 SVGIG (reference sequence). The CDR3 contains 14 residues. V lost 3 bases, J lost 0 bases, and 9 bases lay in between. Here the CDR3 reads CAWRERSSYNEQFF. In nucleotides, the CDR3 is TGTGCCTGGAGAGAGCGGTCCTCCTACAATGAGCAGTTCTTC.

CDR3 bases: TGCAGCGCTGATAGCGGGAGCGGCGGGGAGACCCAGTACTTC. Its protein product is CSADSGSGGETQYF. The rearrangement joins TRBV29-1 to TRBJ2-5, with 9 bases fitting TRBD2. Germline assignment: CDR1 SQVTM and CDR2 ANQGSEA. Trimming at V came to 7 bases and at J to 5 bases, leaving 11 bases not matched to a gene. This CDR3 comprises 14 residues. The whole variable domain, remainder taken from reference TRBV29-1 and TRBJ2-5, is SAVISQKPSRDICQRGTSLTIQCQVDSQVTMMFWYRQQPGQSLTLIATANQGSEATYESGFVIDKFPISRPNLTFSTLTVSNMSPEDSSIYLCSADSGSGGETQYFGPGTRLLVL.

This clone was counted between two and nine times. The chain couples TRBV7-9 to TRBJ2-1; 13 bases fit TRBD2. In germline, CDR1 is SEHNR, CDR2 FQNEAQ (reference sequence). V gave up 6 bases and J gave up 8 bases; unmatched junction bases: 16. The CDR3 contains 18 residues. The CDR3 region is CASSSDDAGLAGVYEQFF. CDR3 sequence (DNA): TGTGCCAGCAGTTCCGACGACGCCGGACTAGCGGGAGTGTATGAGCAGTTCTTC.

The rearrangement links TRBV19 to TRBJ1-2, with D tentatively TRBD1 (5 bases). V was clipped by 3 bases and J by 4 bases, with 15 bases between them. CDR3 size: 15 residues. Germline CDR1 is LNHDA and CDR2 is SQIVND (reference sequence). In DNA form, the CDR3 reads TGTGCCAGTAGTATCGGGCAGGGCTGGGGCTATGGCTACACCTTC. Residues: CASSIGQGWGYGYTF.